This TCR beta chain appears in the sequencing data of a study of cytotoxic CD8 clonotypes in ibrutinib-treated CLL. Study details: IGHV unmutated 17 to 18; relapsed/refractory 11 to 12; treatment-naive about 15. Mean values per sample were around 250,000 productive templates and around 96,000 productive rearrangements. Study outcomes and limitations: With treatment, public clonotypes, which were uncommon, either contracted or remained stable.

TCRdb's copy holds only in-frame clones and misses some; the assay was immunoSEQ multiplex PCR. Of some 47,000 clones in the sample, 50% to 65% are singletons; the top ten hold under 35%. With respect to this clone: Its antigen remains unknown.

J lost 3 bases, V lost 9 bases, and 4 bases had no gene match. The V gene's germline CDR1 is MNHNY and CDR2 SVGAGI (reference sequence). This CDR3 is built from 13 residues. This clonotype was obtained from a human donor with chronic lymphocytic leukemia. Specimen: PBMCs, collected after 24 months of ibrutinib treatment. This rearrangement joins TRBV6-6 to TRBJ2-5; 10 bases are a match to TRBD1. The CDR3 is CASGTGAKETQYF. The CDR3 coding sequence is TGTGCCAGTGGGACAGGGGCCAAAGAGACCCAGTACTTC.